The clone carrying this T cell receptor beta chain was seen more than once but under ten times. Time point: peripheral blood 6 weeks after treatment start. The length of the CDR3 is 11 residues. Germline V gives CDR1 MDHEN, CDR2 SYDVKM. The ends were cut back, 1 base at V and 9 bases at J, with 4 bases in the middle. Only in-frame clones appear in the TCRdb table, and some are missing; sequencing was by immunoSEQ multiplex PCR. The sample holds some 51,000 clones, 70% to 90% seen once. The data derive from a study of PD-L1 blockade in urothelial cancer. Turning to the study itself: Analyses used blood from 3 weeks (second dose) and 6 weeks after treatment start.

This specimen consisted of PBMCs, obtained around atezolizumab (anti-PD-L1) treatment. This chain links TRBV28 with TRBJ2-1; no definite D call. This clonotype was obtained from a man in his sixties with urothelial cancer. In DNA, the CDR3 is TGTGCCAGCAGTTTATCGCGTGAGCAGTTCTTC. This translates into CASSLSREQFF.